A selection of T cell receptor beta chains follows, all from one sample in a study of PD-L1 blockade in urothelial cancer. The table came from immunoSEQ multiplex PCR; TCRdb's copy has only in-frame clones and leaves some out. The data hold more than 45,000 clones, with approximately 80% observed a single time. The starting material was PBMCs, obtained around atezolizumab (anti-PD-L1) treatment. All receptors come from a man aged 70-80 years with urothelial cancer. CDR3s include the opening cysteine and the closing phenylalanine or tryptophan. The order of the fields is J gene, V gene, CDR3 protein.

>TRBJ2-7|TRBV6-5
CASSHLAEQYF
>TRBJ2-5|TRBV28
CASTRIGEETQYF
>TRBJ1-1|TRBV18
CASSTANTEAFF
>TRBJ2-7|TRBV5-1
CASSPLTGRDEQYF
>TRBJ1-2|TRBV9
CASSVATDYGYTF
>TRBJ1-2|TRBV30
CAWSPTGLENYGYTF
>TRBJ2-3|TRBV28
CASRPAGVNTDTQYF
>TRBJ2-1|TRBV9
CASSLQLDPRRDEQFF
>TRBJ1-5|TRBV19
CASSTPREGAHQPQHF
>TRBJ2-7|TRBV6-1
CASSEAAGFAYEQYF
>TRBJ2-5|TRBV28
CASSLWQGPGETQYF
>TRBJ1-1|TRBV2
CASVGGRGTEAFF
>TRBJ2-6|TRBV19
CASTIQGAAGANVLTF
>TRBJ2-1|TRBV28
CASSSFGHYEQFF
>TRBJ2-7|TRBV7-9
CASSFAAYEQYF
>TRBJ2-5|TRBV10-1
CASSETDQETQYF
>TRBJ2-7|TRBV7-9
CASSIDSNEQYF
>TRBJ2-7|TRBV6-5
CASSSPSVAGRSEQYF
>TRBJ2-7|TRBV19
CASTRGSGPSREQYF
>TRBJ2-1|TRBV2
CASTGLRSYNEQFF
>TRBJ2-1|TRBV29-1
CSVDTTGTGGDEQFF
>TRBJ1-3|TRBV30
CASNRGSGNTIYF
>TRBJ1-4|TRBV29-1
CSVRQGLDEKLFF
>TRBJ1-2|TRBV6-1
CASSADSTWGGYTF
>TRBJ2-1|TRBV7-9
CASSWGGNYNEQFF
>TRBJ1-3|TRBV7-9
CASSPTLLGNTIYF
>TRBJ2-1|TRBV29-1
CSVVLPDRFEQFF
>TRBJ1-3|TRBV28
CASSLAGESLSGNTIYF
>TRBJ2-7|TRBV10-3
CASAEGGEQYF
>TRBJ2-1|TRBV6-5
CASSYQDRGGLDEQFF
>TRBJ1-2|TRBV6-5
CASSSDRNYGYTF
>TRBJ1-3|TRBV5-1
CASRGGISGNTIYF
>TRBJ2-6|TRBV5-6
CASLRAGANVLTF
>TRBJ2-3|TRBV20-1
CSAQVTDTQYF
>TRBJ1-2|TRBV5-1
CASSLAGEGYGYTF
>TRBJ2-3|TRBV6-1
CAIDVLAGVTDTQYF
>TRBJ2-7|TRBV27
CASRPLAARQGSYEQYF
>TRBJ2-2|TRBV27
CASSPPTPAGPGELFF
>TRBJ2-3|TRBV18
CASWRTLTDTQYF
>TRBJ2-2|TRBV2
CASSARVPNTGELFF
>TRBJ1-6|TRBV5-1
CASSLGTGENSPLHF
>TRBJ1-1|TRBV19
CASSLPRTGRIRAFF
>TRBJ2-4|TRBV21-1
CASSKRAGGPHIQYF
>TRBJ2-2|TRBV7-2
CAKHRDRDFTGELFF
>TRBJ1-2|TRBV6-5
CASRRRGLGYGYTF
>TRBJ2-7|TRBV19
CASSIDGGTGAAYEQYF
>TRBJ2-1|TRBV5-1
CASSWGQGGYNEQFF
>TRBJ2-2|TRBV5-4
CASTASWSGGSGELFF
>TRBJ2-7|TRBV4-1
CASSQTGVAYEQYF
>TRBJ1-5|TRBV21-1
CASSKSQGSNQPQHF
>TRBJ2-5|TRBV28
CASRSQGQETQYF